Reported below is one T cell receptor beta chain. This clone was seen once. The target of this receptor is not known. Base quality data are lacking; no much larger clone is found one base away. Genomic DNA was isolated and then used for TCRbeta deep sequencing. The immunoSEQ assay, provided as a commercial service, was used for both TCRbeta CDR3 sequencing and the initial data processing. The original methods were these. Reads were demultiplexed, adapter and primer sequences were removed, similar clones were merged by frequency-ratio clustering, and V, D, J genes were annotated with IMGT. What TCRdb holds here is the immuneACCESS table cut down to in-frame rearrangements. Part of the clones is not present; checked against another copy, under half of the missing clones reflect an unresolved V gene, and the others are unexplained. V, J and clone size reflect that table, while D and trimming were determined from the DNA. Present in this sample are roughly 15,000 clones, about 80% of which were seen just once. The ten biggest clones cover around 32% of the sample.

This specimen comes from a study of somatic mutations in T cells in chronic GVHD (dated by TCRdb to about 2020). For sorting, cells were stained with anti-CD3, anti-CD4, anti-CD8 and a Vbeta20 antibody from the IOTest Beta Mark kit and sorted on a FACSAria III to a purity above 97%. Mononuclear cells were isolated by Ficoll-Paque PLUS density gradient centrifugation from peripheral blood that had been collected in sodium heparin tubes. CD4+ Vbeta20+, CD4+ Vbeta20-, and CD8+ T cell fractions were FACS-sorted before TCRbeta deep sequencing. For CDR1 and CDR2, the germline V gene lists LGHNT and FRNRAP. Inclusive of the bounding cysteine and phenylalanine, the CDR3 is 16 residues long. Solely the CDR3 DNA is kept, with 48 bases framed from the first base. Germline trimming amounts to 1 base on V and 3 bases on J, with 1 as the count of junction bases outside the gene matches.

The sample taken for sequencing was Vbeta20-negative CD4+ T cells from blood. Reading the label with the study, this specimen's cell subset or site is: CD4+ T cells sorted as TCR Vbeta20 negative by flow cytometry. This chain joins TRBV12-5 to TRBJ2-3; TRBD2 agrees with 13 junctional bases. This sequence originates from a male patient aged 50 to 60 with chronic graft-versus-host disease. Some T cells seen after a transplant may have their origin in the graft donor. The CDR3 here reads CASGLGTSGRTDTQYF. The nucleotides read TGTGCTAGTGGTTTGGGGACTAGCGGGAGAACAGATACGCAGTATTTT.